A selection of T cell receptor beta chains follows, all from one sample in a study of T cell responses to AZD1222 COVID-19 vaccine. Repertoires were generated with immunoSEQ multiplex PCR, while TCRdb's copy carries only in-frame clones and drops some. The sample yields 95,000 to 150,000 clones, 85% to 90% seen once. Sequenced here: peripheral blood, sampled on day 0 of AZD1222 vaccination. The receptors were sampled from an adult in good health. CDR3s include the opening cysteine and the closing phenylalanine or tryptophan. Fields, in order: CDR3 length, V gene, clone size, J gene, CDR3 protein. Clone size is stated in some rows and not others, as once, few, many or a class when expanded.

length: 13; V: TRBV10-3; size: -; J: TRBJ1-2; CDR3: CAISEDIDYGYTF
length: 16; V: TRBV5-1; size: few; J: TRBJ2-3; CDR3: CASSLGAGGLTDTQYF
length: 13; V: TRBV18; size: -; J: TRBJ1-2; CDR3: CASSPDPQTSYTF
length: 17; V: TRBV7-2; size: once; J: TRBJ1-3; CDR3: CASSTSGPGVAGNTIYF
length: 14; V: TRBV4-1; size: -; J: TRBJ1-2; CDR3: CASSQDRGVGGYTF
length: 15; V: TRBV5-1; size: once; J: TRBJ2-1; CDR3: CASSLSPDSYNEQFF
length: 14; V: TRBV29-1; size: -; J: TRBJ2-3; CDR3: CSVGQGGSLGTQYF
length: 15; V: TRBV5-4; size: -; J: TRBJ2-1; CDR3: CASSSSGASYNEQFF
length: 15; V: TRBV7-6; size: -; J: TRBJ2-7; CDR3: CASSSRTSETYEQYF
length: 16; V: TRBV5-1; size: -; J: TRBJ1-2; CDR3: CASSSPNRGHGYGYTF
length: 15; V: TRBV5-1; size: -; J: TRBJ2-7; CDR3: CASSLGGTEAYEQYF
length: 13; V: TRBV5-1; size: -; J: TRBJ1-3; CDR3: CASSLDAGNTIYF
length: 16; V: TRBV6-6; size: once; J: TRBJ1-2; CDR3: CASETQGRSSNYGYTF
length: 15; V: TRBV10-3; size: -; J: TRBJ1-6; CDR3: CAISESILADSPLHF
length: 17; V: TRBV11-2; size: -; J: TRBJ2-3; CDR3: CASSPWVAGRGTDTQYF
length: 15; V: TRBV10-1; size: -; J: TRBJ2-3; CDR3: CASSEVAGGRDTQYF
length: 16; V: TRBV19; size: -; J: TRBJ2-1; CDR3: CASSNLGRGNGDEQFF
length: 14; V: TRBV27; size: -; J: TRBJ1-1; CDR3: CASSPQQGRTEAFF
length: 15; V: TRBV6-5; size: -; J: TRBJ2-3; CDR3: CASSYKLGSTDTQYF
length: 13; V: TRBV3-1/TRBV3-2; size: -; J: TRBJ2-7; CDR3: CASSPETRYEQYF
length: 14; V: TRBV24-1; size: few; J: TRBJ2-4; CDR3: CATSEAGAKNIQYF
length: 12; V: TRBV3-1/TRBV3-2; size: -; J: TRBJ1-6; CDR3: CASSVMDSPLHF
length: 15; V: TRBV4-1; size: -; J: TRBJ1-1; CDR3: CASSQDNGMNTEAFF
length: 16; V: TRBV14; size: -; J: TRBJ2-1; CDR3: CASSQVAGGRYNEQFF
length: 16; V: TRBV5-1; size: -; J: TRBJ1-5; CDR3: CASSLGEGDSNQPQHF
length: 18; V: TRBV5-4; size: -; J: TRBJ2-7; CDR3: CASSDPGHLNGEIYEQYF
length: 13; V: TRBV29-1; size: -; J: TRBJ1-4; CDR3: CSGKQGGREKLFF
length: 15; V: TRBV5-4; size: -; J: TRBJ2-5; CDR3: CASSLPSRAGETQYF
length: 16; V: TRBV13; size: once; J: TRBJ1-3; CDR3: CASRLRGLVTGNTIYF
length: 14; V: TRBV19; size: -; J: TRBJ2-3; CDR3: CASVGLAGADTQYF
length: 14; V: TRBV6-5; size: -; J: TRBJ1-5; CDR3: CATSRVRGNQPQHF
length: 13; V: TRBV19; size: -; J: TRBJ1-1; CDR3: CASSKLSNTEAFF
length: 14; V: TRBV7-9; size: -; J: TRBJ1-2; CDR3: CASSLGAANYGYTF
length: 15; V: TRBV28; size: -; J: TRBJ2-5; CDR3: CASSSVQGLQETQYF
length: 16; V: TRBV18; size: -; J: TRBJ1-2; CDR3: CASSPPGQGSHYGYTF
length: 16; V: TRBV28; size: -; J: TRBJ1-1; CDR3: CASSQQTWALNTEAFF
length: 13; V: TRBV9; size: -; J: TRBJ2-3; CDR3: CASSVEVPDTQYF
length: 18; V: TRBV2; size: -; J: TRBJ2-1; CDR3: CASSEESTSGLPYNEQFF
length: 14; V: TRBV5-1; size: -; J: TRBJ1-4; CDR3: CASSLTGGDEKLFF
length: 15; V: TRBV5-1; size: -; J: TRBJ2-2; CDR3: CASSLGQGGTGELFF
length: 15; V: TRBV6-5; size: -; J: TRBJ1-6; CDR3: CASSYSSRGNSPLHF
length: 15; V: TRBV19; size: -; J: TRBJ2-1; CDR3: CASSILREGGNEQFF
length: 14; V: TRBV18; size: -; J: TRBJ2-5; CDR3: CASSPRGAQETQYF
length: 16; V: TRBV5-4; size: -; J: TRBJ1-2; CDR3: CASSVPPRGPNYGYTF
length: 11; V: TRBV5-8; size: -; J: TRBJ1-4; CDR3: CASRRNEKLFF
length: 14; V: TRBV28; size: -; J: TRBJ1-2; CDR3: CASIHATGWYGYTF
length: 14; V: TRBV10-3; size: -; J: TRBJ2-2; CDR3: CATTPGQGLGELFF
length: 12; V: TRBV3-1/TRBV3-2; size: -; J: TRBJ2-7; CDR3: CASSQGHDQQYF
length: 15; V: TRBV4-2; size: -; J: TRBJ2-5; CDR3: CASSPRPGQEETQYF
length: 14; V: TRBV2; size: -; J: TRBJ2-7; CDR3: CASSEGTGRNEQYF
length: 16; V: TRBV28; size: -; J: TRBJ2-7; CDR3: CAIRGTSGRHPYEQYF
length: 14; V: TRBV5-1; size: -; J: TRBJ2-7; CDR3: CASSLGQGVYEQYF
length: 15; V: TRBV28; size: -; J: TRBJ2-1; CDR3: CASTTAGQGYNEQFF
length: 14; V: TRBV7-6; size: -; J: TRBJ1-5; CDR3: CASSPGGSNQPQHF
length: 18; V: TRBV5-1; size: -; J: TRBJ1-6; CDR3: CASSLVNPVGQSNSPLHF
length: 17; V: TRBV28; size: -; J: TRBJ2-6; CDR3: CASTPPGGASGANVLTF
length: 13; V: TRBV10-3; size: few; J: TRBJ2-3; CDR3: CAIRGAPGSPQYF
length: 19; V: TRBV7-8; size: few; J: TRBJ2-2; CDR3: CASSSRRYNQALDPGELFF
length: 15; V: TRBV4-1; size: -; J: TRBJ1-1; CDR3: CASSSLNGGRTEAFF
length: 14; V: TRBV30; size: -; J: TRBJ1-2; CDR3: CAWSRGTSNYGYTF